Listed below are T cell receptor beta chains from one sample, sequenced in a study of blood T cell repertoires in COVID-19. Here immunoSEQ multiplex PCR was the method, and the copy in TCRdb shows in-frame clones only, minus some. Of approximately 300,000 clones listed, more than 70% were seen once; the top ten hold approximately 1.1%. The sample comprised peripheral blood. The receptor set was obtained from a woman aged 45-60 years with acute or convalescent COVID-19. CDR3s include the opening cysteine and the closing phenylalanine or tryptophan. D genes are given only for firm matches. Some rows mark clone size as missing; the rest say once, few, many or name a class of expanded clone.

size: once; V: TRBV5-4; J: TRBJ2-1; D: .; DNA: TGTGCCAGCAACCAGGGAAATGAGCAGTTCTTC; CDR3: CASNQGNEQFF
size: .; V: TRBV27; J: TRBJ2-5; D: TRBD1; DNA: TGTGCCAGCAGCGACAGGGAAGGGGAGACCCAGTACTTC; CDR3: CASSDREGETQYF
size: .; V: TRBV10-3; J: TRBJ2-3; D: TRBD2; DNA: TGTGCCATCAGTGAGAGTAGCGGGGGGTTAGATACGCAGTATTTT; CDR3: CAISESSGGLDTQYF
size: .; V: TRBV10-1; J: TRBJ2-3; D: .; DNA: TGCGCCAGCAGTGAAGGTGCAGGGCGCTCTAGGGCGGATACGCAGTATTTT; CDR3: CASSEGAGRSRADTQYF
size: once; V: TRBV29-1; J: TRBJ1-2; D: TRBD1; DNA: TGCAGCGTCAGTGGACAGGGGGTATATGGCTACACCTTC; CDR3: CSVSGQGVYGYTF
size: .; V: TRBV7-2; J: TRBJ1-5; D: .; DNA: TGTGCCACAACAGATACGGCGGGAAATCAGCCCCAGCATTTT; CDR3: CATTDTAGNQPQHF
size: .; V: TRBV5-1; J: TRBJ2-2; D: .; DNA: TGCGCCAGCAGCCGGATTTCAGGACAGAGCAACACCGGGGAGCTGTTTTTT; CDR3: CASSRISGQSNTGELFF
size: .; V: TRBV12-3/TRBV12-4; J: TRBJ2-6; D: .; DNA: TGTGCCAGCGGTCGTCAGGGGGCCAACGTCCTGACTTTC; CDR3: CASGRQGANVLTF
size: once; V: TRBV21-1; J: TRBJ1-6; D: .; DNA: TGTGCCAGCTCCCAGGGGGATCGACAGGACAGGGCCTTACCCCTCCACTTT; CDR3: CASSQGDRQDRALPLHF
size: few; V: TRBV7-6; J: TRBJ2-2; D: TRBD2; DNA: TGTGCCAGCAGCTTAGCGAGCGGGAGTTACACCGGGGAGCTGTTTTTT; CDR3: CASSLASGSYTGELFF
size: .; V: TRBV6-2/TRBV6-3; J: TRBJ2-1; D: TRBD1; DNA: TGTGCCAGCAGCCGGGACAGGGGGCATGAGCAGTTCTTC; CDR3: CASSRDRGHEQFF
size: .; V: TRBV6-5; J: TRBJ2-5; D: .; DNA: TGTGCCAGCAGCCGCGGGCCGGAGACCCAGTACTTC; CDR3: CASSRGPETQYF
size: .; V: TRBV30; J: TRBJ1-1; D: .; DNA: TGTGCCTGGACCCGCAATGGGCTGAACACTGAAGCTTTCTTT; CDR3: CAWTRNGLNTEAFF
size: once; V: TRBV7-2; J: TRBJ2-7; D: TRBD2; DNA: TGTGCCAGCAGCCAAAACGAACTTTCTAGCGGGGCCTACGACGAGCAGTACTTC; CDR3: CASSQNELSSGAYDEQYF
size: .; V: TRBV27; J: TRBJ1-1; D: TRBD1; DNA: TGTGCCAGCAGGGGACAGTTGAACACTGAAGCTTTCTTT; CDR3: CASRGQLNTEAFF
size: .; V: TRBV2; J: TRBJ2-7; D: .; DNA: TGTGCCAGCAGCCAGAACTACGAGCAGTACTTC; CDR3: CASSQNYEQYF
size: .; V: TRBV24-1; J: TRBJ2-1; D: TRBD1; DNA: TGTGCCACCAGTGCCGCCACAGGATCAGGGGGCTCCTACAATGAGCAGTTCTTC; CDR3: CATSAATGSGGSYNEQFF
size: .; V: TRBV6-5; J: TRBJ2-5; D: .; DNA: TGTGCCAGTAAGGTCGTCGGGGAGACCCAGTACTTC; CDR3: CASKVVGETQYF
size: .; V: TRBV12-3/TRBV12-4; J: TRBJ1-1; D: .; DNA: TGTGCCAGCAGTAGGACAGCGATACAAGCTTTCTTT; CDR3: CASSRTAIQAFF
size: .; V: TRBV7-2; J: TRBJ2-5; D: TRBD1; DNA: TGTGCCAGCAGCTCGACAGGGCGGGAGACCCAGTACTTC; CDR3: CASSSTGRETQYF
size: .; V: TRBV4-2; J: TRBJ2-3; D: .; DNA: TGTGCCAGCAGCCAAGATCTTCCGGGGGACACAGATACGCAGTATTTT; CDR3: CASSQDLPGDTDTQYF
size: .; V: TRBV6-5; J: TRBJ2-5; D: TRBD2; DNA: TGTGCCAGCAGCTCCGGGGGGAACCAAGAGACCCAGTACTTC; CDR3: CASSSGGNQETQYF
size: .; V: TRBV19; J: TRBJ1-3; D: .; DNA: TGTGCCAGTAGTGCCCGGAGGGGGGGCGGGTACACCATATATTTT; CDR3: CASSARRGGGYTIYF
size: .; V: TRBV30; J: TRBJ1-4; D: .; DNA: TGTGCCTGGAGTGCCCCCTCCTTAACAGGGAGAACTAATGAAAAACTGTTTTTT; CDR3: CAWSAPSLTGRTNEKLFF
size: few; V: TRBV3-1/TRBV3-2; J: TRBJ2-7; D: .; DNA: TGTGCCAGCAGAGGCAGGGAGGCGCAGGCCGAGCAGTACTTC; CDR3: CASRGREAQAEQYF
size: .; V: TRBV25-1; J: TRBJ1-2; D: .; DNA: TGTGCCAGCAGTGACCCTGACTACTATGGCTACACCTTC; CDR3: CASSDPDYYGYTF
size: .; V: TRBV9; J: TRBJ1-5; D: .; DNA: TGTGCCAGCAGCGGAGGCTCTAGCAATCAGCCCCAGCATTTT; CDR3: CASSGGSSNQPQHF
size: .; V: TRBV25-1; J: TRBJ1-4; D: TRBD1; DNA: TGTGCCAGCAAACCAACGGACGGGACAGAGGAAAAACTGTTTTTT; CDR3: CASKPTDGTEEKLFF